These 5 T cell receptor beta chains were sequenced from one sample in a study of cytomegalovirus exposure and HLA in healthy donors. The primer mix had 60 Vbeta and 13 Jbeta primers. TCRdb keeps only in-frame clones here, not all; method: immunoSEQ multiplex PCR. The sample has over 150,000 clones; roughly 85% are singletons. The sample was PBMCs. These TCRs come from a man aged 35 to 55 in good health and CMV-seronegative.

This clone has more than one count but fewer than ten. The chain combines TRBV7-2 with TRBJ1-5; D call uncertain. Deletions cut 3 bases from V and 6 bases from J, with 9 bases between. The CDR3 is 13 amino acids. Germline CDR1 is SGHTA and CDR2 is FQGNSA. In nucleotides, the CDR3 is TGTGCCAGCAGCTTTGGCGGGTCTCAGCCCCAGCATTTT. This sequence encodes CASSFGGSQPQHF.

V gene TRBV19 combines with J gene TRBJ1-6; D is uncertain. The CDR3 has 16 residues. CDR1 and CDR2 (germline): LNHDA, SQIVND (reference sequence). The germline V and J ends were trimmed by 6 bases and 9 bases, with 21 bases remaining between them. CDR3 in DNA: TGTGCCAGTAGGAATGACGCCAGGCCCTATGGTTCACCCCTCCACTTT. This gives the protein CASRNDARPYGSPLHF. Combining the CDR3 with reference TRBV19 and TRBJ1-6 gives the whole variable domain DGGITQSPKYLFRKEGQNVTLSCEQNLNHDAMYWYRQDPGQGLRLIYYSQIVNDFQKGDIAEGYSVSREKKESFPLTVTSAQKNPTAFYLCASRNDARPYGSPLHFGNGTRLTVT.

The chain has TRBV15 and TRBJ2-3; TRBD1 aligns across 8 bases. The CDR3 has 13 amino acids. Germline V gene data show CDR1 as LNHNV and CDR2 as YYDKDF (reference sequence). The trim removed 8 bases at V and 2 bases at J, leaving 3 bases unmatched. CDR3 amino acids: CATRTGNTDTQYF. The CDR3 DNA follows: TGTGCCACCCGGACAGGGAACACAGATACGCAGTATTTT.

This clone was picked up one time. The chain couples TRBV5-1 to TRBJ2-5; 7 bases are shared with TRBD1. Per germline, CDR1 SGHRS and CDR2 YFSETQ. V lost 4 bases to trimming and J lost 5 bases; unmatched junction nucleotides: 5. The CDR3 covers 13 residues. CDR3 residues: CASSPRRGETQYF. The CDR3 DNA reads as TGCGCCAGCAGCCCCCGCAGGGGGGAGACCCAGTACTTC.

The genes are TRBV19 and TRBJ2-5, with D possibly matching TRBD2 (5 bases). The V gene lost 6 bases and the J gene lost 4 bases, with 18 bases spanning the gap. CDR3 length: 15 residues. Germline CDR1 is LNHDA and CDR2 is SQIVND (reference sequence). The CDR3 bases are TGTGCCAGTAGCGCCTTTGAGGGAAAGGGAGAGACCCAGTACTTC. Translated: CASSAFEGKGETQYF.